Shown below are 19 T cell receptor beta chains from a single sample sequenced in a study of T cell responses to AZD1222 COVID-19 vaccine. Method: immunoSEQ multiplex PCR; TCRdb's copy keeps in-frame clones and lacks some. The sample has about 150,000 clones, approximately 89% seen once. Source: peripheral blood, taken 28 days after the second AZD1222 dose. These receptors originate from an adult who received the AZD1222 COVID-19 vaccine.

The V call is TRBV3-1 (or the pseudogene TRBV3-2), the J call TRBJ1-4; no clear D. The V gene lost 1 base and the J gene lost 4 bases, with 4 bases spanning the gap. Germline V CDR1 and CDR2: LGHDT, YNNKEL (reference sequence). The CDR3 has 13 residues. Written as DNA, the CDR3 is TGTGCCAGCAGCCAAGCGGATAATGAAAAACTGTTTTTT. Translating gives CASSQADNEKLFF.

The rearrangement links TRBV6-5 to TRBJ1-1; 8 bases match TRBD1. Per the germline V gene, CDR1 is MNHEY and CDR2 is SVGAGI. The J segment lost 3 bases and the V segment lost 8 bases, leaving 5 bases of the junction unmatched. The CDR3 spans 13 residues. CDR3 coding DNA: TGTGCCAGCTCGGACAGGGCGGACACTGAAGCTTTCTTT. Translated: CASSDRADTEAFF.

V usage is TRBV27 and J usage is TRBJ2-1, with D unclear. This CDR3 has 13 residues. The germline V and J ends were trimmed by 8 bases and 1 base, with 9 bases remaining between them. Per germline, CDR1 MNHEY and CDR2 SMNVEV (reference sequence). Written as DNA, the CDR3 is TGTGCCAGCTCCGGCGGATCCTACAATGAGCAGTTCTTC. This codes for CASSGGSYNEQFF.

The V and J genes are TRBV27 and TRBJ2-7, with 8 positions matching TRBD2. CDR1 MNHEY and CDR2 SMNVEV come from the germline V gene (reference sequence). Trimming removed 6 bases from V and 2 bases from J; junction bases left unmatched: 12. This CDR3 has 16 amino acids. This chain's CDR3 is CASSLTPTSGAYEQYF. CDR3 sequence (DNA): TGTGCCAGCAGCCTCACTCCTACTAGCGGCGCCTACGAGCAGTACTTC.

This CDR3 reads CASSTWTGSYGYTF. CDR3 nucleotides: TGCGCCAGCAGCACCTGGACAGGTTCCTATGGCTACACCTTC. The chain combines TRBV5-1 with TRBJ1-2, with TRBD1 matching over 7 bases. The CDR3 sequence is 14 residues long. In germline, CDR1 is SGHRS, CDR2 YFSETQ. V lost 4 bases and J lost 4; bases outside the gene matches: 7.

The rearrangement uses TRBV27 and TRBJ1-5, with TRBD1 as a possible D gene (5 bases). CDR3 size: 15 residues. Trimming pared 6 bases from V and 2 bases from J, leaving 14 bases between. Per germline, CDR1 MNHEY and CDR2 SMNVEV (reference sequence). The CDR3 DNA is TGTGCCAGCAGGACCGCCTGGGGGGGCAATCAGCCCCAGCATTTT. This sequence encodes CASRTAWGGNQPQHF.

This clone was observed once. V and J are TRBV7-3 and TRBJ2-7; 8 bases map to TRBD2. With V trimmed by 2 bases and J by 0 bases, 3 bases remained unmatched. Germline assignment: CDR1 SGHTA and CDR2 FQGTGA. This CDR3 comprises 15 residues. The CDR3 coding sequence is TGTGCCAGCAGCTTAGGCGGGGGGAGCTCCTACGAGCAGTACTTC. This gives the protein CASSLGGGSSYEQYF.

This CDR3 reads CASSQDAAGGRNEQFF. CDR3 DNA: TGCGCCAGCAGCCAAGATGCAGCGGGGGGGCGAAATGAGCAGTTCTTC. This sequence joins TRBV4-1 and TRBJ2-1; TRBD2 matches 10 bases. J lost 7 bases, V lost 0 bases, and 6 bases had no gene match. The CDR3 contains 16 residues. The germline V gene encodes CDR1 MGHRA and CDR2 YSYEKL.

This clone was seen just once. The chain is built from TRBV6-5 and TRBJ1-5, with 8 bases lining up with TRBD1. J lost 2 bases, V lost 4 bases, and 4 bases had no gene match. The CDR3 sequence is 15 residues long. Germline V CDR1 and CDR2: MNHEY, SVGAGI. The CDR3 DNA sequence: TGTGCCAGCAGTTTGGACAGGGTGGGCAATCAGCCCCAGCATTTT. Its protein is CASSLDRVGNQPQHF.

J is TRBJ1-4 and V is TRBV29-1, with 10 nucleotides matching TRBD1. The V gene end was trimmed by 4 bases and the J gene end by 6 bases; junction bases not matched to a gene: 5. The CDR3 spans 14 residues. Germline-derived CDR1 and CDR2 are SQVTM and ANQGSEA. The chain's CDR3 is CSVVGTGVDEKLFF. In nucleotides, the CDR3 is TGCAGCGTTGTTGGGACAGGGGTGGATGAAAAACTGTTTTTT.

The chain links TRBV19 to TRBJ1-2, with D possibly TRBD1 on 6 matching bases. The CDR3 length is 17 residues. Trimming removed 8 bases at V and 1 base at J, with 23 bases between. Germline CDR1 LNHDA, CDR2 SQIVND (reference sequence). CDR3 sequence (DNA): TGTGCCAGTGGTCTTAGTCGTCGACAGGAGATTAACTATGGCTACACCTTC. Residues: CASGLSRRQEINYGYTF.

This chain connects TRBV27 to TRBJ1-1; possible D gene TRBD1, 5 bases. Deletions cut 5 bases from V and 0 bases from J, with 10 bases between. The CDR3 is 14 amino acids. Germline V gene data show CDR1 as MNHEY and CDR2 as SMNVEV (reference sequence). The CDR3 loop is CASSQGLLNTEAFF. CDR3 DNA: TGTGCCAGCAGTCAGGGACTGTTGAACACTGAAGCTTTCTTT.

The chain joins TRBV2 to TRBJ2-3; a possible D gene is TRBD1 (5 bases). This CDR3 is built from 18 residues. Germline V gene sequence: CDR1 SNHLY, CDR2 FYNNEI. The ends were cut back, 3 bases at V and 1 base at J, with 20 bases in the middle. The CDR3, as DNA: TGTGCCAGCAGTGAGGGGCCGCATGGCCGTTCGCGCACAGATACGCAGTATTTT. Encoded protein: CASSEGPHGRSRTDTQYF.

This rearrangement joins TRBV7-9 to TRBJ1-5, with D unclear. The CDR3 extends over 14 amino acids. Germline loops: CDR1 SEHNR, CDR2 FQNEAQ (reference sequence). V dropped 0 bases and J dropped 5 bases, with 8 bases sitting between them. For the CDR3, the DNA is TGTGCCAGCAGCTTAGCGGCCGGGGATCAGCCCCAGCATTTT. Protein: CASSLAAGDQPQHF.

The V gene is TRBV7-2, the J gene TRBJ1-2; 7 bases are a match to TRBD1. V lost 5 bases and J lost 8; bases outside the gene matches: 8. The CDR3 is made up of 13 amino acids. CDR1 and CDR2 from the germline V gene are SGHTA and FQGNSA. CDR3 protein: CASSPDRDRGYTF. CDR3 nucleotides: TGTGCCAGCAGCCCCGACAGGGATCGGGGCTACACCTTC.

The chain links TRBV7-3 to TRBJ2-2; D gene unclear. Germline CDR1 and CDR2: SGHTA and FQGTGA. Trimming removed 5 bases at V and 4 bases at J, with 17 bases between. The CDR3 loop spans 16 amino acids. The CDR3 DNA sequence: TGTGCCAGCAGCCCCATGGGTAGAGAAACCACCGGGGAGCTGTTTTTT. Amino acids: CASSPMGRETTGELFF.

The chain combines TRBV2 with TRBJ1-1; D unresolved. The CDR3 covers 12 residues. Trimming left V 4 bases short and J 1 base short, with 4 bases between. Germline CDR1 and CDR2: SNHLY and FYNNEI. In DNA form, the CDR3 reads TGTGCCAGCAGTGCACAGAACACTGAAGCTTTCTTT. Protein sequence: CASSAQNTEAFF.

This clone was observed once. The chain combines TRBV27 with TRBJ1-2, with 9 bases matching TRBD1. The CDR3 runs to 16 residues. Germline assignment: CDR1 MNHEY and CDR2 SMNVEV (reference sequence). Trimming cost V 6 bases and J 4 bases; bases outside gene matches: 12. The CDR3 protein is CASRPSPGQGFYGYTF. In nucleotides, the CDR3 is TGTGCCAGCAGGCCATCCCCGGGACAGGGATTCTATGGCTACACCTTC.

The V gene is TRBV6-2 or TRBV6-3, the J gene TRBJ2-7; 7 positions match TRBD1. The CDR3 covers 13 residues. Germline CDR1 is MNHEY and CDR2 is SVGEGT. V lost 3 bases to trimming and J lost 5 bases; unmatched junction nucleotides: 4. As DNA, the CDR3 is TGTGCCAGCAGTTATCGACAGGGCAACGAGCAGTACTTC. This translates into CASSYRQGNEQYF.